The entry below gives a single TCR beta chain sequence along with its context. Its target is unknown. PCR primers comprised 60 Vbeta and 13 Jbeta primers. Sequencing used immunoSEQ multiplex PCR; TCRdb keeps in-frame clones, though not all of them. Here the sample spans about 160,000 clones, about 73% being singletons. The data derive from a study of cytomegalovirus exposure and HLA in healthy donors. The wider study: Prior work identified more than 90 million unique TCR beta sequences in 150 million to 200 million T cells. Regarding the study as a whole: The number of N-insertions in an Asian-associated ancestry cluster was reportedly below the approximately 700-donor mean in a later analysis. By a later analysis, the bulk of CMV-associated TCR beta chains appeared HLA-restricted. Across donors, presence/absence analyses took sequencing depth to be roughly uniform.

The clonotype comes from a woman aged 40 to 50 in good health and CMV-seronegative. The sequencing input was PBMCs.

CDR3 coding DNA: TGTGCCAGCAGCCAAGTCTATGGGGGGATAGAACTAGCCAAAAACATTCAGTACTTC. Its translation: CASSQVYGGIELAKNIQYF. V is TRBV7-8 and J is TRBJ2-4; TRBD2 is a possible D gene (6 bases). V was trimmed by 5 bases and J by 0 bases, leaving 23 bases between them. The CDR3 extends over 19 amino acids. Germline CDR1 and CDR2: SGHVS and FQNEAQ.